The 11 T cell receptor beta chains below all came from one sample that was sequenced in a study of shared clonotypes between healthy human individuals. Sequenced by immunoSEQ multiplex PCR; TCRdb stores in-frame clones only, minus some. The sample records approximately 2,300,000 clones, roughly 90% being singletons. Source material: naive CD4+ T cells from PBMCs. The subset was: CD45RA+ positively selected. These receptors were taken from a man aged 18 to 35 in good health. Some clones in this sample may be carry-over from other donors' samples.

A remark on this clone: The sample contains more than one DNA sequence encoding this CDR3. V is TRBV9 and J is TRBJ2-3, with 7 bases identical to TRBD2. Germline CDR1 and CDR2: SGDLS and YYNGEE. This CDR3 has 11 residues. V shed 3 bases, J shed 8 bases, and the junction held 0 bases outside the gene matches. DNA for the CDR3: TGTGCCAGCAGCGCGGGGGGTACGCAGTATTTT. Amino acid sequence: CASSAGGTQYF. Together with reference TRBV9 and TRBJ2-3, the CDR3 gives the full variable domain: DSGVTQTPKHLITATGQRVTLRCSPRSGDLSVYWYQQSLDQGLQFLIQYYNGEERAKGNILERFSAQQFPDLHSELNLSSLELGDSALYFCASSAGGTQYFGPGTRLTVL.

J is TRBJ2-1 and V is TRBV6-5; D is unresolved. Trimming took 0 bases from V and 8 from J, leaving 14 bases between them. The V gene's germline CDR1 is MNHEY and CDR2 SVGAGI. This CDR3 region has 15 residues. CDR3 coding DNA: TGTGCCAGCAGTTACTCGGGCCTACAAACCGATGAGCAGTTCTTC. Translation gives CASSYSGLQTDEQFF.

This sequence joins TRBV7-3 and TRBJ2-3; 8 nucleotides match TRBD2. This CDR3 spans 17 amino acids. V lost 2 bases and J lost 0; bases outside the gene matches: 7. Germline CDR1 is SGHTA and CDR2 is FQGTGA. As DNA, the CDR3 is TGTGCCAGCAGCTTACGGACGGGAGGGTCTAGCACAGATACGCAGTATTTT. Protein: CASSLRTGGSSTDTQYF.

The chain recombines TRBV7-2 with TRBJ1-1; 8 bases fit TRBD1. Germline values: CDR1 SGHTA, CDR2 FQGNSA. The ends lost 5 bases at V and 4 bases at J; junction bases unmatched: 15. This CDR3 contains 17 residues. This chain's CDR3 is CASSPFKLGQGRTEAFF. The CDR3 nucleotides read TGTGCCAGCAGCCCATTCAAACTTGGACAGGGCCGCACTGAAGCTTTCTTT.

The chain joins TRBV28 to TRBJ2-7, with D possibly TRBD1 on 6 matching bases. Germline CDR1 and CDR2: MDHEN and SYDVKM. The V and J ends lost 6 bases and 2 bases respectively, with 20 bases between them. The CDR3 extends over 16 amino acids. CDR3 sequence (DNA): TGTGCCAGCAGCCCGACGTCGGCAGGGGCACCCTACGAGCAGTACTTC. As protein: CASSPTSAGAPYEQYF.

This sequence joins TRBV4-1 and TRBJ2-7, with TRBD2 as a possible D gene (5 bases). This CDR3 has 16 amino acids. Per the germline V gene, CDR1 is MGHRA and CDR2 is YSYEKL. V lost 4 bases, J lost 0 bases, and 16 bases lay in between. CDR3 in amino acids: CASSPLGGYLSYEQYF. CDR3 nucleotides: TGCGCCAGCAGCCCCCTCGGAGGATACCTCTCCTACGAGCAGTACTTC.

Here the CDR3 DNA reads TGCGCCAGCAGAACTGAGGTCTTGACAGATACGCAGTATTTT. Protein product: CASRTEVLTDTQYF. This chain uses TRBV5-1 with TRBJ2-3, with D unclear. The CDR3 extends over 14 amino acids. V lost 5 bases, J lost 3 bases, and 13 bases lay in between. From germline, CDR1 is SGHRS and CDR2 YFSETQ.

The table lists this clone with a count of one. V usage is TRBV28 and J usage is TRBJ2-5; 7 positions agree with TRBD1. CDR1 is MDHEN, CDR2 SYDVKM, per germline. CDR3 length equals 13 residues. The V segment lost 8 bases and the J segment 1 base; nucleotides outside the gene matches: 4. For the CDR3, the DNA is TGTGCCAGCTCGGGACAGACCCAAGAGACCCAGTACTTC. Residues: CASSGQTQETQYF.

The chain links TRBV27 to TRBJ2-5; TRBD1 aligns across 8 bases. Germline V lookup: CDR1 MNHEY, CDR2 SMNVEV (reference sequence). Trimming cost V 10 bases and J 5 bases; bases outside gene matches: 9. The CDR3 has 13 residues. CDR3 sequence reads: CAIKAGGGETQYF. The CDR3, as DNA: TGTGCCATCAAAGCAGGGGGCGGGGAGACCCAGTACTTC.

The chain uses TRBV5-1 and TRBJ1-2, with D hard to call. Trimming took off 6 bases at V and 2 bases at J, with 14 bases between the two ends. Per germline, CDR1 SGHRS and CDR2 YFSETQ. The CDR3 consists of 14 residues. This CDR3 is CASNPGDFNYGYTF. CDR3 bases: TGCGCCAGCAACCCGGGAGACTTCAACTATGGCTACACCTTC.

The J gene is TRBJ2-3, the V gene TRBV28; 11 bases fit TRBD2. Trimming cost V 4 bases and J 5 bases; bases outside gene matches: 11. Per the germline V gene, CDR1 is MDHEN and CDR2 is SYDVKM. This CDR3 has 17 amino acids. CDR3: CASSSTGLAGKRDTQYF. DNA of the CDR3: TGTGCCAGCAGTTCAACTGGACTAGCGGGTAAACGAGATACGCAGTATTTT.